This entry lists 13 T cell receptor beta chains sequenced from one sample in a study of blood T cell repertoires in COVID-19. The protocol was immunoSEQ multiplex PCR, while the TCRdb copy is restricted to in-frame clones and leaves out a portion. The sample holds roughly 300,000 clones; approximately 90% are singletons and the top ten take about 10%. The material sequenced was PBMCs or T cells enriched from blood (not recorded which). The receptors here all came from a woman aged 18 to 35 who had recovered from COVID-19.

In its sample, this clone was seen a few times. The rearrangement joins TRBV7-9 to TRBJ1-4, with no clear D. Germline V lookup: CDR1 SEHNR, CDR2 FQNEAQ (reference sequence). V was cut by 6 bases and J by 8 bases, with 19 bases left in between. The CDR3 is made up of 15 amino acids. In nucleotides, the CDR3 is TGTGCCAGCAGTCATACGGGGAGTCGGGTGGAAAAACTGTTTTTT. It codes for CASSHTGSRVEKLFF.

V gene TRBV27 combines with J gene TRBJ2-1; 11 nucleotides agree with TRBD2. Looked up from germline, CDR1 is MNHEY and CDR2 is SMNVEV (reference sequence). V lost 6 bases and J lost 0; bases outside the gene matches: 10. The CDR3 consists of 18 residues. The CDR3 DNA reads as TGTGCCAGCAGCCCGGGACTAGCGGCCCCAAGCTCCTACAATGAGCAGTTCTTC. It is translated as CASSPGLAAPSSYNEQFF.

CDR3 amino acids: CASSLWASGGEETQYF. The CDR3 coding sequence is TGTGCCAGCAGTTTATGGGCTAGCGGGGGGGAAGAGACCCAGTACTTC. The chain links TRBV27 to TRBJ2-5; 12 bases match TRBD2. The J segment lost 3 bases and the V segment lost 1 base, leaving 3 bases of the junction unmatched. The germline V gene encodes CDR1 MNHEY and CDR2 SMNVEV (reference sequence). This CDR3 contains 16 residues.

This clone was observed a single time. The chain employs TRBV7-8 and TRBJ2-7; 10 bases line up with TRBD1. The CDR3 has 16 residues. Unmatched junction bases numbered 10, after V lost 4 bases and J lost 4 bases. Germline CDR1 and CDR2: SGHVS and FQNEAQ. In DNA form, the CDR3 reads TGTGCCAGCAGCTCCCGGGACAGGGGTCCCCTTTACGAGCAGTACTTC. This codes for CASSSRDRGPLYEQYF.

The chain carries TRBV19 and TRBJ1-2; TRBD1 matches at 8 bases. With 5 bases clipped from V and 5 bases from J, the junction kept 10 bases outside the gene matches. The CDR3 has 15 amino acids. Germline V gives CDR1 LNHDA, CDR2 SQIVND (reference sequence). The CDR3 sequence is CASSFRTGNPYGYTF. The CDR3 DNA follows: TGTGCCAGTAGTTTTCGGACAGGGAACCCTTATGGCTACACCTTC.

V usage is TRBV11-2 and J usage is TRBJ2-7; 12 bases are shared with TRBD2. CDR1 SGHAT and CDR2 FQNNGV come from the germline V gene. V trimming: 5 bases; J trimming: 6 bases; junction bases outside the gene matches: 5. CDR3 size: 14 residues. CDR3 sequence reads: CASSPQGLAGEQYF. The CDR3 nucleotides are TGTGCCAGCAGCCCCCAGGGACTAGCGGGCGAGCAGTACTTC.

Notes on this clone: The same CDR3 is also encoded by other DNA sequences in this sample. This sequence joins TRBV28 and TRBJ1-2; D call uncertain. Trimming took 5 bases from V and 0 from J, leaving 7 bases between them. The CDR3 runs to 13 residues. Germline V gives CDR1 MDHEN, CDR2 SYDVKM. The CDR3 sequence: CASSLASNYGYTF. CDR3 coding DNA: TGTGCCAGCAGTCTAGCCTCTAACTATGGCTACACCTTC.

This clone was counted once. The chain recombines TRBV6-5 with TRBJ2-2; no clear D gene. Germline CDR1 MNHEY, CDR2 SVGAGI. The CDR3 contains 13 residues. V gave up 2 bases and J gave up 6 bases, with 7 bases separating them. The CDR3 here is CASSYKLPGELFF. DNA of the CDR3: TGTGCCAGCAGTTACAAGCTCCCCGGGGAGCTGTTTTTT.

J is TRBJ2-1 and V is TRBV2, with 9 bases lining up with TRBD2. The CDR3 sequence is 15 residues long. CDR1 SNHLY and CDR2 FYNNEI come from the germline V gene. V shed 6 bases and J 0 bases; nucleotides not matched to a gene: 3. Written as DNA, the CDR3 is TGTGCCAGCAGCCTAGCGGGGAGCTCCTACAATGAGCAGTTCTTC. This sequence encodes CASSLAGSSYNEQFF.

V gene TRBV7-2 combines with J gene TRBJ1-2; 8 nucleotides match TRBD1. The CDR3 runs to 16 residues. Trimming cost V 3 bases and J 1 base; bases outside gene matches: 7. Germline assignment: CDR1 SGHTA and CDR2 FQGNSA. CDR3 DNA: TGTGCCAGCAGCTTGGACAGGGACGCCATTAACTATGGCTACACCTTC. As protein: CASSLDRDAINYGYTF.

V usage is TRBV28 and J usage is TRBJ1-2; D not certain. This CDR3 has 13 amino acids. Germline CDR1 MDHEN, CDR2 SYDVKM. Trimming left V 3 bases short and J 4 bases short, with 9 bases between. The CDR3 nucleotides are TGTGCCAGCAGTTTTGAACTGAGCTATGGCTACACCTTC. Protein product: CASSFELSYGYTF.

The chain carries TRBV19 and TRBJ2-7; the match to TRBD2 covers 12 bases. Unmatched junction bases numbered 9, after V lost 5 bases and J lost 7 bases. CDR3 length equals 15 residues. Germline CDR1 reads LNHDA; CDR2 reads SQIVND (reference sequence). The CDR3 protein is CASSSGLAGSGEQYF. The CDR3 DNA reads as TGTGCCAGTAGTTCGGGACTAGCGGGCTCGGGGGAGCAGTACTTC.

The chain combines TRBV5-6 with TRBJ1-4, with 8 bases matching TRBD1. CDR1 and CDR2 (germline): SGHDT, YYEEEE. This CDR3 spans 15 amino acids. V trimming: 3 bases; J trimming: 3 bases; junction bases outside the gene matches: 4. The DNA for the CDR3 is TGTGCCAGCAGCTCCGGGACAGGCTCTAATGAAAAACTGTTTTTT. It yields the protein CASSSGTGSNEKLFF.